The 25 T cell receptor beta chains in this list originate from one sample, sequenced in a study of cytomegalovirus exposure and HLA in healthy donors. Both 60 Vbeta primers and 13 Jbeta primers went into the PCR. The repertoire was sequenced with immunoSEQ multiplex PCR; TCRdb's copy has only in-frame clones and lacks some. The sample shows about 86,000 clones, about three quarters of them seen only once. Sequencing input: PBMCs. The receptor source for this set is a man between 60 and 75 years old in good health and CMV-seronegative.

The chain links TRBV6-1 to TRBJ2-3; possible D gene TRBD2, 6 bases. CDR1 MNHNS and CDR2 SASEGT come from the germline V gene. The CDR3 length is 15 residues. Trimming removed 5 bases from V and 4 bases from J, with 16 bases in between. CDR3 sequence: CASSLTRLQADTQYF. The CDR3 DNA reads as TGTGCCAGCAGTCTGACTAGATTACAGGCAGATACGCAGTATTTT.

The V gene is TRBV5-1, the J gene TRBJ1-2; 8 nucleotides match TRBD1. The germline gives CDR1 SGHRS, CDR2 YFSETQ. The CDR3 has 15 residues. The junction had 9 bases not matched to a gene; V was cut back by 4 bases and J by 4 bases. In DNA form, the CDR3 reads TGCGCCAGCAGCCCGCCCGAGACAGGGGTCTATGGCTACACCTTC. It is translated as CASSPPETGVYGYTF.

V and J are TRBV7-2 and TRBJ2-3, with TRBD2 identical over 8 bases. The J segment lost 1 base and the V segment lost 4 bases, leaving 1 base of the junction unmatched. The CDR3 consists of 14 residues. Germline V gene lookup returns CDR1 SGHTA and CDR2 FQGNSA. CDR3 protein: CASSSGLGTDTQYF. CDR3 bases: TGTGCCAGCAGCTCGGGACTAGGCACAGATACGCAGTATTTT.

The genes are TRBV2 and TRBJ2-2, with D tentatively TRBD1 (6 bases). CDR3 length: 12 residues. V was pared by 6 bases and J by 5 bases, with 7 bases between. Germline assignment: CDR1 SNHLY and CDR2 FYNNEI. CDR3 loop: CASRQGTGELFF. The CDR3 region has the DNA TGTGCCAGCAGACAGGGTACCGGGGAGCTGTTTTTT.

The J gene is TRBJ2-1, the V gene TRBV5-1, with D maybe TRBD1 (6 bases). The germline V gene encodes CDR1 SGHRS and CDR2 YFSETQ. V lost 7 bases, J lost 2 bases, and 13 bases lay in between. The CDR3 is 14 residues long. In DNA, the CDR3 is TGCGCCAGCCATCAGGGGAGCACCTACAATGAGCAGTTCTTC. Amino acid sequence: CASHQGSTYNEQFF.

The rearrangement joins TRBV6-1 to TRBJ2-3; no clear D. The CDR3 totals 15 residues. Deletions cut 2 bases from V and 2 bases from J, with 11 bases between. Germline V gene lookup returns CDR1 MNHNS and CDR2 SASEGT. The CDR3 is CASSESEQHTDTQYF. CDR3 bases: TGTGCCAGCAGTGAAAGTGAACAGCACACAGATACGCAGTATTTT.

The chain has TRBV7-9 and TRBJ1-2; 7 nucleotides align to TRBD1. The CDR3 covers 14 residues. V dropped 1 base and J dropped 10; count of bases not matched to a gene: 9. Germline CDR1 reads SEHNR; CDR2 reads FQNEAQ (reference sequence). CDR3 sequence: CASSLDRRGSNYTF. The CDR3 nucleotides are TGTGCCAGCAGCTTAGATCGCAGGGGGTCTAACTACACCTTC.

The chain recombines TRBV7-9 with TRBJ1-3; 8 bases fit TRBD1. Germline V gene sequence: CDR1 SEHNR, CDR2 FQNEAQ (reference sequence). Trimming took 1 base from V and 3 from J; bases not matched to a gene: 2. The CDR3 contains 15 residues. The CDR3 protein is CASSLDRGIGNTIYF. CDR3 coding DNA: TGTGCCAGCAGCTTAGACAGGGGGATTGGAAACACCATATATTTT.

CDR3 residues: CSVDKREGRETQYF. Written as DNA, the CDR3 is TGCAGCGTTGATAAGCGGGAGGGACGGGAGACCCAGTACTTC. J is TRBJ2-5 and V is TRBV29-1; 10 positions agree with TRBD2. Trimming took 3 bases from V and 5 from J; bases not matched to a gene: 6. The germline V gene encodes CDR1 SQVTM and CDR2 ANQGSEA. The CDR3 has 14 amino acids.

The V gene is TRBV6-5, the J gene TRBJ1-1; tentatively, D is TRBD1 (5 bases). With 6 bases removed from V and 7 bases from J, the gap between germline ends came to 9 bases. There are 11 residues in the CDR3. Per the germline V gene, CDR1 is MNHEY and CDR2 is SVGAGI. CDR3 bases: TGTGCCAGCAGCTCGGGGGGTGAAGCTTTCTTT. Protein sequence: CASSSGGEAFF.

The chain has TRBV19 and TRBJ1-4, with unresolved D. The germline V gene encodes CDR1 LNHDA and CDR2 SQIVND (reference sequence). The CDR3 totals 13 residues. V was cut by 6 bases and J by 3 bases, with 8 bases left in between. The CDR3 sequence: CASRKPANEKLFF. The CDR3, as DNA: TGTGCCAGTAGAAAGCCGGCTAATGAAAAACTGTTTTTT. Variable domain in full (rest from reference TRBV19 and TRBJ1-4): DGGITQSPKYLFRKEGQNVTLSCEQNLNHDAMYWYRQDPGQGLRLIYYSQIVNDFQKGDIAEGYSVSREKKESFPLTVTSAQKNPTAFYLCASRKPANEKLFFGSGTQLSVL.

This clone was seen a handful of times. This rearrangement joins TRBV4-2 to TRBJ2-4; D is ambiguous. The CDR3 totals 15 residues. Germline V gene data show CDR1 as LGHNA and CDR2 as YNFKEQ. V was clipped by 0 bases and J by 7 bases, with 13 bases between them. CDR3 nucleotide sequence: TGTGCCAGCAGCCAAGATTTAGAAGAAAGTAACATTCAGTACTTC. Translation: CASSQDLEESNIQYF.

V usage is TRBV6-6 and J usage is TRBJ1-2; 8 bases line up with TRBD1. J gave up 2 bases and V 6 bases, and 5 bases lay outside the gene matches. This CDR3 is built from 14 residues. Germline-derived CDR1 and CDR2 are MNHNY and SVGAGI (reference sequence). This chain's CDR3 is CASREGQANYGYTF. CDR3 nucleotide sequence: TGTGCCAGCAGGGAGGGACAGGCAAACTATGGCTACACCTTC.

V gene TRBV2 combines with J gene TRBJ2-7; 7 nucleotides align to TRBD1. CDR3 size: 13 residues. The germline CDR1 and CDR2 sequences are SNHLY and FYNNEI. V was pared by 7 bases and J by 3 bases, with 6 bases of the junction left unmatched. The CDR3 protein is CASTRQGYYEQYF. The CDR3 nucleotides read TGTGCCAGCACCCGACAGGGATACTACGAGCAGTACTTC.

The rearrangement uses TRBV5-1 and TRBJ2-3; D remains unclear. The CDR3 sequence is 14 residues long. Between the trimmed V and J ends, which lost 0 bases and 1 base, there was a span of 6 bases. CDR1 is SGHRS and CDR2 is YFSETQ in the germline V gene. In DNA form, the CDR3 reads TGCGCCAGCAGCTTGGGCGGTCGCACAGATACGCAGTATTTT. It yields the protein CASSLGGRTDTQYF. Full variable domain (rest looked up from reference TRBV5-1 and TRBJ2-3): KAGVTQTPRYLIKTRGQQVTLSCSPISGHRSVSWYQQTPGQGLQFLFEYFSETQRNKGNFPGRFSGRQFSNSRSEMNVSTLELGDSALYLCASSLGGRTDTQYFGPGTRLTVL.

CDR3 in DNA: TGTGCTAGTGGTTTGTTGGCGGGGGGAGGTAGCGAGCAGTACTTC. It yields the protein CASGLLAGGGSEQYF. The chain carries TRBV12-5 and TRBJ2-7, with 8 bases identical to TRBD2. J was trimmed by 6 bases and V by 2 bases; bases with no gene match: 9. The CDR3 sequence is 15 residues long. Germline V CDR1 and CDR2: LGHNT, FRNRAP.

The chain couples TRBV5-1 to TRBJ1-4; TRBD1 matches 8 bases. The CDR3 spans 14 residues. Germline loops: CDR1 SGHRS, CDR2 YFSETQ. V was clipped by 2 bases and J by 8 bases; unmatched bases: 5. The CDR3 region is CASSFQGAEEKLFF. The CDR3 bases are TGCGCCAGCAGCTTCCAGGGGGCAGAGGAAAAACTGTTTTTT. Supplemented by reference TRBV5-1 and TRBJ1-4, the full variable domain reads KAGVTQTPRYLIKTRGQQVTLSCSPISGHRSVSWYQQTPGQGLQFLFEYFSETQRNKGNFPGRFSGRQFSNSRSEMNVSTLELGDSALYLCASSFQGAEEKLFFGSGTQLSVL.

The CDR3 coding sequence is TGCGCCAGCAGCCAAACAACTAGCGGGAGATCGACAGATACGCAGTATTTT. Protein sequence: CASSQTTSGRSTDTQYF. This chain connects TRBV4-1 to TRBJ2-3, with 11 bases that match TRBD2. CDR1 is MGHRA and CDR2 is YSYEKL in the germline V gene. The CDR3 has 17 residues. V gave up 2 bases and J gave up 3 bases; unmatched junction bases: 7.

This clone was seen once. The chain uses TRBV6-1 and TRBJ2-5; 9 bases line up with TRBD2. The CDR3 runs 15 residues. V dropped 2 bases and J dropped 7; count of bases not matched to a gene: 8. Germline V CDR1 and CDR2: MNHNS, SASEGT. CDR3 region: CASSESGTSFGTQYF. CDR3 bases: TGTGCCAGCAGTGAATCCGGGACTAGCTTTGGGACCCAGTACTTC.

V is TRBV11-2 and J is TRBJ2-7; TRBD2 matches at 7 bases. There are 15 residues in the CDR3. The V gene's germline CDR1 is SGHAT and CDR2 FQNNGV. The V segment lost 1 base and the J segment 3 bases; nucleotides outside the gene matches: 6. The CDR3 nucleotides are TGTGCCAGCAGCTTAGGACGGGGGGAAGTCTACGAGCAGTACTTC. Translating it yields CASSLGRGEVYEQYF. The entire variable domain, with the rest obtained from reference TRBV11-2 and TRBJ2-7, is as follows: EAGVAQSPRYKIIEKRQSVAFWCNPISGHATLYWYQQILGQGPKLLIQFQNNGVVDDSQLPKDRFSAERLKGVDSTLKIQPAKLEDSAVYLCASSLGRGEVYEQYFGPGTRLTVT.

This chain links TRBV19 with TRBJ1-2; tentatively, D is TRBD1 (5 bases). CDR1 is LNHDA and CDR2 is SQIVND in the germline V gene (reference sequence). There are 11 residues in the CDR3. Trimming removed 11 bases from V and 5 bases from J, with 12 bases in between. CDR3 nucleotides: TGTGCCTCGGGGGGTTGGTATGGCTACACCTTC. Translating gives CASGGWYGYTF.

The rearrangement links TRBV30 to TRBJ1-1; D unclear. Looked up from germline, CDR1 is GTSNPN and CDR2 is SVGIG (reference sequence). The CDR3 runs 17 residues. With 2 bases removed from V and 0 bases from J, the gap between germline ends came to 19 bases. CDR3 sequence reads: CAWSSGFGGFMNTEAFF. CDR3 sequence (DNA): TGTGCCTGGAGTTCTGGATTTGGCGGATTCATGAACACTGAAGCTTTCTTT.

V is TRBV27 and J is TRBJ2-1; 7 positions agree with TRBD2. The V and J ends lost 5 bases and 6 bases, in that order; junction bases with no gene match: 7. The CDR3 runs 14 residues. Looked up from germline, CDR1 is MNHEY and CDR2 is SMNVEV (reference sequence). The CDR3 protein is CASSVGTTINEQFF. The DNA for the CDR3 is TGTGCCAGCAGTGTCGGGACTACCATCAATGAGCAGTTCTTC.

A few counts support this clone. CDR3 sequence reads: CATSRDRTNAGGLNTGELFF. The CDR3 coding sequence is TGTGCCACCAGCAGAGATCGGACAAATGCGGGGGGACTTAACACCGGGGAGCTGTTTTTT. The V gene is TRBV15, the J gene TRBJ2-2; 8 bases fit TRBD2. After removal of 0 bases from V and 2 bases from J, the junction contained 14 bases not matched to a gene. Germline V gene sequence: CDR1 LNHNV, CDR2 YYDKDF (reference sequence). The CDR3 covers 20 residues.

The V gene is TRBV9, the J gene TRBJ2-5; the D gene is possibly TRBD2 (6 bases). V lost 4 bases, J lost 2 bases, and 12 bases lay in between. Germline loops: CDR1 SGDLS, CDR2 YYNGEE. The CDR3 loop spans 14 amino acids. The CDR3 is CASSIPGGQETQYF. CDR3 DNA: TGTGCCAGCAGCATCCCCGGGGGTCAAGAGACCCAGTACTTC. Drawing the rest from reference TRBV9 and TRBJ2-5, the complete variable domain is DSGVTQTPKHLITATGQRVTLRCSPRSGDLSVYWYQQSLDQGLQFLIQYYNGEERAKGNILERFSAQQFPDLHSELNLSSLELGDSALYFCASSIPGGQETQYFGPGTRLLVL.